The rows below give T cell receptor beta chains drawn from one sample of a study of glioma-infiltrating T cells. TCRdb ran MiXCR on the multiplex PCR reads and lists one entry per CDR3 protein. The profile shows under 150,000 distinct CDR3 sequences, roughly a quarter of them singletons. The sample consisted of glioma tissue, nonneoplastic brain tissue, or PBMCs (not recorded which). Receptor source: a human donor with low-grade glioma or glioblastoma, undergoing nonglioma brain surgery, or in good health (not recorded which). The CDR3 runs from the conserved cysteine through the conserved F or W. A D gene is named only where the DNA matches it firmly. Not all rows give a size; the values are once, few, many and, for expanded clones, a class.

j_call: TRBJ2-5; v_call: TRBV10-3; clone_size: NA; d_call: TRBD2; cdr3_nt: TGTGCCATCAGAGGGACTAGCGGTGAGACCCAGTACTTC; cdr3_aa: CAIRGTSGETQYF
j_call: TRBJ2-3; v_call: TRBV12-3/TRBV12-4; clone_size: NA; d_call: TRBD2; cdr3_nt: TGTGCCAGCAGTTTAGAGCTAGCGGGCTCATTACATACGCAGTATTTT; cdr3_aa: CASSLELAGSLHTQYF
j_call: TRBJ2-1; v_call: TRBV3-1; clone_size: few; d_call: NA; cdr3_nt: TGTGCCAGCAGCCAAGATCGTCGAATTTCCTACAATGAGCAGTTCTTC; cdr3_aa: CASSQDRRISYNEQFF
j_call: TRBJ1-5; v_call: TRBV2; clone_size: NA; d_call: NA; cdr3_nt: TGTGCCACCAGCGCTACCGGTCAACCCCAGCATTTT; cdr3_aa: CATSATGQPQHF
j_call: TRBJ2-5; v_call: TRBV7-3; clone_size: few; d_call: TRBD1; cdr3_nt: TGTGCCAGCAGCTTAAGAACAGGGGAGCATGAGACCCAGTACTTC; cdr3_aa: CASSLRTGEHETQYF
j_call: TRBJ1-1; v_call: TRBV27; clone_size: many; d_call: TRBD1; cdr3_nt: TGTGCCAGCAGTCCGGGACAGGTTGTGTTTCGGTCGGCTGAAGCTTTCTTT; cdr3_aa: CASSPGQVVFRSAEAFF
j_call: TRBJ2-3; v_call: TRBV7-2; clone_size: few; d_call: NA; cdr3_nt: TGTGCCAGCAGCTTAGCTAGGGGGGCAAAAGATACGCAGTATTTT; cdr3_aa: CASSLARGAKDTQYF
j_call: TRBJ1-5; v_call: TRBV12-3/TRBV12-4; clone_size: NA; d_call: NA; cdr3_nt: TGTGCCAGCACCCCCAATGCAGGGTCTCAGCCCCAGCATTTT; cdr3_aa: CASTPNAGSQPQHF
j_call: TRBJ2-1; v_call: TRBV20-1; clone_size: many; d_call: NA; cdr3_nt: TGCAGTGCTAGATGGCGGGTAGTCTCCTACAATGAGCAGTTCTTC; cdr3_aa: CSARWRVVSYNEQFF
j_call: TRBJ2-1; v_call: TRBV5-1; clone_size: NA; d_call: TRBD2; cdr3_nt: TGCGCCAGCAGCGCCGGGACTAGCTCCTACAATGAGCAGTTCTTC; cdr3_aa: CASSAGTSSYNEQFF
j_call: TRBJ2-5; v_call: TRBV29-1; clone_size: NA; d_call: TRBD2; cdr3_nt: TGCAGCGTCCGAGGGCGGGGGGGACCCAAGCAAGAGACCCAGTACTTC; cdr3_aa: CSVRGRGGPKQETQYF
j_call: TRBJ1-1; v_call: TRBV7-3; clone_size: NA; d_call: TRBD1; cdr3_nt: TGTGCCAGCAGCTTAGGAGGGGGCAGGTCGAACACTGAAGCTTTCTTT; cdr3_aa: CASSLGGGRSNTEAFF
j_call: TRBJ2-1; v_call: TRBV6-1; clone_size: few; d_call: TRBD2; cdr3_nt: TGTGCCAGCAGTGGCGGACTAGCGGGGGGGGGAATGGGCAATGAGCAGTTCTTC; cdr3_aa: CASSGGLAGGGMGNEQFF
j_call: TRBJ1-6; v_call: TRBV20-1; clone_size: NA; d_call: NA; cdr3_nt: TGCAGTGCTCCCGACAGGAGGAGCTCCTATAATTCACCCCTCCACTTT; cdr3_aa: CSAPDRRSSYNSPLHF
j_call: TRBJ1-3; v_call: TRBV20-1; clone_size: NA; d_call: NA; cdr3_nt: TGCAGTGCTAGGCAGACCTACTCTGGAAACACCATATATTTT; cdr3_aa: CSARQTYSGNTIYF
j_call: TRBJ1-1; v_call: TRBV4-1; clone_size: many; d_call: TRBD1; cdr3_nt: TGCGCCAGCAGCCAGGGACAGGGGGTGTGGCGGACTGAAGCTTTCTTT; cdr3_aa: CASSQGQGVWRTEAFF
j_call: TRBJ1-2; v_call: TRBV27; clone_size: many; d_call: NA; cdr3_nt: TGTGCCAGCAGACTCCGGACTAACTATGGCTACACCTTC; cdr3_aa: CASRLRTNYGYTF
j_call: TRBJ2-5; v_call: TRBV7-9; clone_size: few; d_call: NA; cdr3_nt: TGTGCCAGCAGCCGGGGGCGCGAAGAGACCCAGTACTTC; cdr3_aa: CASSRGREETQYF
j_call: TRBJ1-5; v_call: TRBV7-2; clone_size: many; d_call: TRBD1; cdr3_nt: TGTGCCAGCAGCTCCGGACAGGCCGGTCAGCCCCAGCATTTT; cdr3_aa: CASSSGQAGQPQHF
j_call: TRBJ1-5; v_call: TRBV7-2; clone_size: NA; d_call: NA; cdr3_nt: TGTGCCAGCAGCCACGCCGCCGGGTGGGAGTTCGGGTCCCAGCATTTT; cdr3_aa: CASSHAAGWEFGSQHF
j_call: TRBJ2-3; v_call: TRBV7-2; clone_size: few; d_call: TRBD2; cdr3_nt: TGTGCCAGCAGCTTAGAGCGGGGGGCCACAGATACGCAGTATTTT; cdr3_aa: CASSLERGATDTQYF
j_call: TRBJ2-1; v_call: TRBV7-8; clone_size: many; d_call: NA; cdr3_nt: TGTGCCAGCAGCCCGCGGGGCTACAATGAGCAGTTCTTC; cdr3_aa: CASSPRGYNEQFF
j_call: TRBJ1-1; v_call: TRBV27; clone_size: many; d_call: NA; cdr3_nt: TGTGCCAGCAGTGGCAGGGAGGGCACTGAAGCTTTCTTT; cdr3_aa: CASSGREGTEAFF
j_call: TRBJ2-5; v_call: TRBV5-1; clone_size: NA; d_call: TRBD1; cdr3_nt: TGCGCCAGCAGCGCCCGGGACAGAAAAGAGACCCAGTACTTC; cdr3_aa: CASSARDRKETQYF
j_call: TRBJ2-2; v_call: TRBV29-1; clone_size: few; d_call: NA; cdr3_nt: NA; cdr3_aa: CSVSGQGSTGELFF
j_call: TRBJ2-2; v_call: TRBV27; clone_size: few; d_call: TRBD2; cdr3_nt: TGTGCCAGCAGTCCCCTTACCGGGACTAGCGTGAATAGGGACACCGGGGAGCTGTTTTTT; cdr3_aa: CASSPLTGTSVNRDTGELFF
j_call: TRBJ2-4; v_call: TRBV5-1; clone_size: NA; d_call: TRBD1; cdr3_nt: TGCGCCAGCAGCGAGGGGGCCACGGATGGAAACATTCAGTACTTC; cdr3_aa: CASSEGATDGNIQYF
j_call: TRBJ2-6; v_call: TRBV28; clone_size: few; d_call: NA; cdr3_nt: TGTGCCAGCAGTTTAACCCCAGGCCTCCGAGCTGGGGCCAACGTCCTGACTTTC; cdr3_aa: CASSLTPGLRAGANVLTF
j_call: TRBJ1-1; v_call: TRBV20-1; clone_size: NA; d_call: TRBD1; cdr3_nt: TGCAGTGCTAGAGGGGAAGCAGGGGGCCTGAACACTGGAGCTTTCTTT; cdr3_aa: CSARGEAGGLNTGAFF
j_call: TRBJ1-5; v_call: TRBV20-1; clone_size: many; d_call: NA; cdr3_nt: TGCAGTGCTCTCGACAGCCGTAGCAATCAGCCCCAGCATTTT; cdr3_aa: CSALDSRSNQPQHF
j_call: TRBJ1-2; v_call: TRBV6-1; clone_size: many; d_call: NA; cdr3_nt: TGTGCCAGCAGTCAGACGGACGGAAGAACTAACTATGGCTACACCTTC; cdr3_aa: CASSQTDGRTNYGYTF
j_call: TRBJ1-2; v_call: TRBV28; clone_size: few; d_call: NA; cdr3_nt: TGTGCCAGTAACACACCACCTAACTATGGCTACACCTTC; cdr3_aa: CASNTPPNYGYTF
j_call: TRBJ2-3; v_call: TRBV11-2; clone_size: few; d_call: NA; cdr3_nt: TGTGCCAGCAGCTTTTTGGTGGGTACAGATACGCAGTATTTT; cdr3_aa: CASSFLVGTDTQYF
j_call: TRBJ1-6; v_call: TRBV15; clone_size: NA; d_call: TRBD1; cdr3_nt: TGTGCCACCAGCAGAGATGGGACAGACTATAATTCACCCCTCCACTTT; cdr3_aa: CATSRDGTDYNSPLHF
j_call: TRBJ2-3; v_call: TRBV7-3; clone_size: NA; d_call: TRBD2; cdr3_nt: TGTGCCAGCAGCTCCAAGACTAGCGGGGGGCCAGATACGCAGTATTTT; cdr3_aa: CASSSKTSGGPDTQYF
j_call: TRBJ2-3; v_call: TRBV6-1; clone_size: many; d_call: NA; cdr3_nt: TGTGCCAGCAGCCCGGGAAGGTCCACAGATACGCAGTATTTT; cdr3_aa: CASSPGRSTDTQYF
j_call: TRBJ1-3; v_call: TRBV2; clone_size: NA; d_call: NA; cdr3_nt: TGTGCCAGCAGGCCCACAGGTGGGTCTGGAAACACCATATATTTT; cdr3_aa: CASRPTGGSGNTIYF
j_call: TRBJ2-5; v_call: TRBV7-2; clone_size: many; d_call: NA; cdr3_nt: TGTGCCAGCAGCCCCAGCCCACAAGAGACCCAGTACTTC; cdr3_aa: CASSPSPQETQYF
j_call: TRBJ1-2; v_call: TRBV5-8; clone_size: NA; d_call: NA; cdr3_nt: TGTGCCAGCAGCTCTGGGACCCTGAACTATGGCTACACCTTC; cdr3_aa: CASSSGTLNYGYTF
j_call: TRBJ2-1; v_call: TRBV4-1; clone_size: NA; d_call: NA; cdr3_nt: TGCGCCAGCAGCCAAGAAGCAGAGGACACCACCTACAATGAGCAGTTCTTC; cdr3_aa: CASSQEAEDTTYNEQFF
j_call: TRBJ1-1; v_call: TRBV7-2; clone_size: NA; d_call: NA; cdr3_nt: TGTGCCAGCAGCTTAGGGGATGGCTGGGCTTTCTTT; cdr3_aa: CASSLGDGWAFF
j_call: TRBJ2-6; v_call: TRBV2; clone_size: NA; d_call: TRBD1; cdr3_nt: TGTGCCAGCAGGACAGGACAGGGATCGGGGGCCAACGTCCTGACTTTT; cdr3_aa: CASRTGQGSGANVLTF
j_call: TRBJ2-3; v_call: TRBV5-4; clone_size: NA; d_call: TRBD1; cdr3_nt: TGTGCCAGCAGCCGGGACAGGGCCTTTCCCATCACAGATACGCAGTATTTT; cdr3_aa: CASSRDRAFPITDTQYF
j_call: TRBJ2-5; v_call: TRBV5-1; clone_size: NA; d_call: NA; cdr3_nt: TGCGCCAGCAGCCGACGGACCAGCGGGGAGACCCAGTACTTC; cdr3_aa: CASSRRTSGETQYF
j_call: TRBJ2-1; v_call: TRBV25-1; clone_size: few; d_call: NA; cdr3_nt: TGTGCCAGCGCCGCCGCGGGGGCGCCACGCAATGAGCAGTTCTTC; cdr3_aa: CASAAAGAPRNEQFF
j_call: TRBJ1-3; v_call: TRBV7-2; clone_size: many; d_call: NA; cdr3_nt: TGTGCCAGCAGCTCGGGGATACCTGTTGGAAACACCATATATTTT; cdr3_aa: CASSSGIPVGNTIYF
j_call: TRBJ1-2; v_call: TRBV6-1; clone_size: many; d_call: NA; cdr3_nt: TGTGCCAGCAGTGACAAGCTACTCTATGGCTACACCTTC; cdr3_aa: CASSDKLLYGYTF
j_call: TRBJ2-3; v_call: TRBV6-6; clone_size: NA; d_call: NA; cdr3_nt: TGTGCCAGCAGTTACTCCGCCCTTTCAGGGAGTCTCACAGATACGCAGTATTTT; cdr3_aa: CASSYSALSGSLTDTQYF